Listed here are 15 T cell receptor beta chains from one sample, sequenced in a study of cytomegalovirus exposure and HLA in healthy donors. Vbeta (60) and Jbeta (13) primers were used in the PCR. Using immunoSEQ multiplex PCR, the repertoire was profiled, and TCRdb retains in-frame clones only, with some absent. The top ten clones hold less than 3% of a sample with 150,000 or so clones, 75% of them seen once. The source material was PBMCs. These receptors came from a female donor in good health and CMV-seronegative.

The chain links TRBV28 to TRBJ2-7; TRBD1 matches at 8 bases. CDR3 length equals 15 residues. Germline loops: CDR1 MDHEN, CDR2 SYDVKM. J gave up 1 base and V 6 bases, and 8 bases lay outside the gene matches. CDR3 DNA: TGTGCCAGCAGCCGACCCGGGACAGGTTCCTACGAGCAGTACTTC. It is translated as CASSRPGTGSYEQYF. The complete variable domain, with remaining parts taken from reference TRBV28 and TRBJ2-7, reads DVKVTQSSRYLVKRTGEKVFLECVQDMDHENMFWYRQDPGLGLRLIYFSYDVKMKEKGDIPEGYSVSREKKERFSLILESASTNQTSMYLCASSRPGTGSYEQYFGPGTRLTVT.

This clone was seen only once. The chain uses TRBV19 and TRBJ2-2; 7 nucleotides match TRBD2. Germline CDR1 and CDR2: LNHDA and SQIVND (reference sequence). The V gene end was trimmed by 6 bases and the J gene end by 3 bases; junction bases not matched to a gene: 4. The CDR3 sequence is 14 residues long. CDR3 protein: CASSGLADTGELFF. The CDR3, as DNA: TGTGCCAGTAGCGGTCTAGCGGACACCGGGGAGCTGTTTTTT.

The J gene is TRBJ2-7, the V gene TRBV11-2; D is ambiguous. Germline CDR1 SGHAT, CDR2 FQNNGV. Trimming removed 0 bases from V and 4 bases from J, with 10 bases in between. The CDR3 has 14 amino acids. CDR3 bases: TGTGCCAGCAGCTTAGATTGGCCATTTTACGAGCAGTACTTC. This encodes CASSLDWPFYEQYF.

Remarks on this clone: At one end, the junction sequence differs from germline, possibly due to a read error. The CDR3 DNA sequence: TGCGCCAGCTACCCAGGGCCGGCCACTGAAGCTCTCTTT. As protein: CASYPGPATEALF. The rearrangement uses TRBV10-2 and TRBJ1-1; the D gene is possibly TRBD1 (5 bases). The CDR3 is 13 residues long. Germline V gene lookup returns CDR1 WSHSY and CDR2 SAAADI.

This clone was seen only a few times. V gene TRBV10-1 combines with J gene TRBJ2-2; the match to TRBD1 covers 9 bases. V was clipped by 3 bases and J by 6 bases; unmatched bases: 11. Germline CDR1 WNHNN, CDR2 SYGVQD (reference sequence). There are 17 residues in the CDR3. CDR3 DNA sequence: TGCGCCAGCAGTGATTCTCACAGGGGGCGCGCCTCCGGGGAGCTGTTTTTT. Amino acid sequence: CASSDSHRGRASGELFF.

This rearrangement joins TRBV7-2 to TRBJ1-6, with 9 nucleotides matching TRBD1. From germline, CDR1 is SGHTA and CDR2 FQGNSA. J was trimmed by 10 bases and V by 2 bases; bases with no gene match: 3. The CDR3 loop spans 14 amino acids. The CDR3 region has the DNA TGTGCCAGCAGCTTACAAACAGGGGGCTCACCCCTCCACTTT. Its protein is CASSLQTGGSPLHF. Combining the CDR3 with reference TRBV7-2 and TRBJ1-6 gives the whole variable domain GAGVSQSPSNKVTEKGKDVELRCDPISGHTALYWYRQSLGQGLEFLIYFQGNSAPDKSGLPSDRFSAERTGGSVSTLTIQRTQQEDSAVYLCASSLQTGGSPLHFGNGTRLTVT.

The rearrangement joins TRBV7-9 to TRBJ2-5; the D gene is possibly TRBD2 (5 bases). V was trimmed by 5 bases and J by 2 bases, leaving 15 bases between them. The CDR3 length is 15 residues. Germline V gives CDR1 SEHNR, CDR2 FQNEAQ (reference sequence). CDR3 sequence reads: CASSLTRTGQETQYF. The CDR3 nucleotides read TGTGCCAGCAGCCTAACCAGGACGGGGCAAGAGACCCAGTACTTC.

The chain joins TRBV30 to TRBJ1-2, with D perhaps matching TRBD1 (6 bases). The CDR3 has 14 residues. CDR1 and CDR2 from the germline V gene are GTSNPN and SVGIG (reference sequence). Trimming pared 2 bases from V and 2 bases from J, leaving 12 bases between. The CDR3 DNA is TGTGCCTGGAGTACAACAGGGATCAACTATGGCTACACCTTC. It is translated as CAWSTTGINYGYTF.

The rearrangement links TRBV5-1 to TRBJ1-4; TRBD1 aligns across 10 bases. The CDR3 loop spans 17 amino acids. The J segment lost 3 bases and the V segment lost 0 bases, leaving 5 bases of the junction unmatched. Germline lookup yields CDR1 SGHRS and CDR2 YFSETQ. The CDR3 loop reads CASSLGQGALPNEKLFF. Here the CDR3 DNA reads TGCGCCAGCAGCTTGGGACAGGGGGCGCTTCCTAATGAAAAACTGTTTTTT.

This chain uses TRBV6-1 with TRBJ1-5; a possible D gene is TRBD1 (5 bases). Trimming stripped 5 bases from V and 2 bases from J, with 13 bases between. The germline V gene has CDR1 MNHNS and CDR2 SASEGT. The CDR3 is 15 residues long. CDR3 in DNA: TGTGCCAGCAGTCCCCTGGAAGGGGGCAATCAGCCCCAGCATTTT. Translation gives CASSPLEGGNQPQHF.

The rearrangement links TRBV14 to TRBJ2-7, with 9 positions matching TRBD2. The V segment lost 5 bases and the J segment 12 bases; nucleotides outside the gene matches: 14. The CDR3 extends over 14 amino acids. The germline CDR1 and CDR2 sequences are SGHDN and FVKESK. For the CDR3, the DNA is TGTGCCAGCAGCAGAGCGGGAGGTATACGGGGCTCGTACTTC. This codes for CASSRAGGIRGSYF.

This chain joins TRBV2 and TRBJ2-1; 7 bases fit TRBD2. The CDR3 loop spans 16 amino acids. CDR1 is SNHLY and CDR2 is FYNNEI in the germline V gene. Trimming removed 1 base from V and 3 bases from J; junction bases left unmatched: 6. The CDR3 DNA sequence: TGTGCCAGCAGTGAAGAGGGAAGCGGGAACTACAATGAGCAGTTCTTC. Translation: CASSEEGSGNYNEQFF. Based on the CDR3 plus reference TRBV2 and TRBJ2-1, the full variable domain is EPEVTQTPSHQVTQMGQEVILRCVPISNHLYFYWYRQILGQKVEFLVSFYNNEISEKSEIFDDQFSVERPDGSNFTLKIRSTKLEDSAMYFCASSEEGSGNYNEQFFGPGTRLTVL.

Written as DNA, the CDR3 is TGCGCCAGCAGGCGGGGACTAGCGGGGATTGAGACCCAGTACTTC. It is translated as CASRRGLAGIETQYF. The genes are TRBV10-2 and TRBJ2-5; 13 positions match TRBD2. Unmatched junction bases numbered 6, after V lost 6 bases and J lost 5 bases. The CDR3 sequence is 15 residues long. Per germline, CDR1 WSHSY and CDR2 SAAADI.

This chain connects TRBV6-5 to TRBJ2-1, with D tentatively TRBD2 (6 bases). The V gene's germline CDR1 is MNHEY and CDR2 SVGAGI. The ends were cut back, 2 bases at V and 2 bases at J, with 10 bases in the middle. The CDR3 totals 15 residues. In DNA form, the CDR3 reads TGTGCCAGCAGTTACGGGAGGAGGGCCTACAATGAGCAGTTCTTC. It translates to CASSYGRRAYNEQFF.

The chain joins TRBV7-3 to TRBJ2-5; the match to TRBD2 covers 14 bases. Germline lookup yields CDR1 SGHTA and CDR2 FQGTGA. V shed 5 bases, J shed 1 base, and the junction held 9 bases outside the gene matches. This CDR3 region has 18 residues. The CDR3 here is CASSPTGLAGDRQETQYF. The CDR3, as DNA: TGTGCCAGCAGCCCAACGGGACTAGCGGGGGACCGCCAAGAGACCCAGTACTTC.